The clone carrying this TCR beta chain was detected many times. Looked up from germline, CDR1 is MNHEY and CDR2 is SMNVEV (reference sequence). Trimming shortened V by 4 bases and J by 5 bases, and 11 bases separated the two germline ends. The CDR3 is 13 residues long. This entry comes from a study of CD4 and CD8 cells across lung adenocarcinoma regions. Donors had localized lung adenocarcinoma, a non-small cell lung cancer. TCRdb re-analysed the PCR reads in MiXCR, keeping a single row per CDR3 protein. The table records nearly 9,500 distinct CDR3 sequences, about half of them present only once. This TCR was sampled from a female donor with lung adenocarcinoma. The CD4 and CD8 labels of this study may be unreliable. Sample: CD8+ T cells from the margin of a lung tumor. The gene calls are TRBV27 and TRBJ1-1; D is unclear. Here the CDR3 DNA reads TGTGCCAGCAGTTCCTGGACGGGGACTGAAGCTTTCTTT. Protein product: CASSSWTGTEAFF.